The 13 T cell receptor beta chains listed next were all sequenced from one sample in a study of T-cell reconstitution after alpha-beta-depleted transplantation in children. General study findings and limits: The authors attributed T-cell counts and diversity one year after transplant mostly to newly produced T cells.

No antigen has been assigned to these receptors. As it was prepared, the TCRbeta library received unique molecular identifiers. TCRdb re-called the PCR reads through MiXCR, storing one row per CDR3 protein. Here the sample spans about 300,000 distinct CDR3 sequences, around 7.1% being singletons. The sample was peripheral blood, taken 360 days after TCRalphabeta/CD19-depleted stem cell transplant. The source is a female patient aged 2-15 years who had a stem cell transplant for Fanconi anemia, so the T cells may come from the graft donor.

This clonotype was observed many times. J is TRBJ2-1 and V is TRBV21-1; the table's TRBD2 call for D was not verified on the DNA. TRBV21-1 is a pseudogene locus. The CDR3 consists of 19 residues. The CDR3 coding sequence is TGTGCCAGCAGCAAAGAAAGCGGGAGGGCCCGCACGGGGTACAATGAGCAGTTCTTC. Encoded protein: CASSKESGRARTGYNEQFF.

The table lists this clonotype with a few counts. The V and J genes are TRBV10-2 and TRBJ2-6, with 10 positions matching TRBD1. The germline V gene has CDR1 WSHSY and CDR2 SAAADI. After removal of 0 bases from V and 0 bases from J, the junction contained 2 bases not matched to a gene. This CDR3 region has 18 residues. The CDR3 nucleotides read TGCGCCAGCAGTGAGTCCGGGACAGGGGCCTCTGGGGCCAACGTCCTGACTTTC. This gives the protein CASSESGTGASGANVLTF.

The V gene is TRBV2, the J gene TRBJ1-3; D not certain. The CDR3 runs 14 residues. V was trimmed by 7 bases and J by 4 bases, leaving 14 bases between them. Germline V gives CDR1 SNHLY, CDR2 FYNNEI. The chain's CDR3 is CASKFMVEGNTIYF. Written as DNA, the CDR3 is TGTGCCAGCAAGTTCATGGTCGAGGGAAACACCATATATTTT.

The rearrangement links TRBV28 to TRBJ1-4; possibly TRBD1 for D (5 bases). V shed 6 bases and J shed 9 bases, with 11 bases lying between them. Germline V CDR1 and CDR2: MDHEN, SYDVKM. There are 12 residues in the CDR3. The CDR3 coding sequence is TGTGCCAGCAGCCCCCCGGGACAAAAACTGTTTTTT. Translating gives CASSPPGQKLFF. Full variable domain (remainder filled in from reference TRBV28 and TRBJ1-4): DVKVTQSSRYLVKRTGEKVFLECVQDMDHENMFWYRQDPGLGLRLIYFSYDVKMKEKGDIPEGYSVSREKKERFSLILESASTNQTSMYLCASSPPGQKLFFGSGTQLSVL.

This clonotype appeared many times. The chain is built from TRBV25-1 and TRBJ2-5; D may be TRBD1 (6 bases). Deletions cut 6 bases from V and 5 bases from J, with 13 bases between. Germline loops: CDR1 MGHDK, CDR2 SYGVNS. CDR3 length: 13 amino acids. This CDR3 reads CASRATGWETQYF. CDR3 nucleotide sequence: TGTGCCAGCAGGGCCACAGGGTGGGAGACCCAGTACTTC.

The V gene is TRBV7-9, the J gene TRBJ2-5; D is unresolved. With 2 bases removed from V and 4 bases from J, the gap between germline ends came to 14 bases. Germline V gene sequence: CDR1 SEHNR, CDR2 FQNEAQ (reference sequence). The CDR3 has 15 residues. CDR3 nucleotide sequence: TGTGCCAGCAGCTTATACCAGTCCCCAATAGAGACCCAGTACTTC. It translates to CASSLYQSPIETQYF.

The chain recombines TRBV18 with TRBJ2-1, with TRBD1 matching over 7 bases. V gave up 0 bases and J gave up 7 bases; unmatched junction bases: 9. The CDR3 length is 16 residues. Germline CDR1 reads KGHSH; CDR2 reads LQKENI. CDR3 DNA: TGTGCCAGCTCACCACCGACAGGGCATATGAATAATGAGCAGTTCTTC. It yields the protein CASSPPTGHMNNEQFF.

This clonotype was recorded at least ten times. The J gene is TRBJ2-5, the V gene TRBV18; D is undetermined. Germline assignment: CDR1 KGHSH and CDR2 LQKENI. Trimming removed 1 base at V and 3 bases at J, with 9 bases between. The CDR3 length is 14 residues. CDR3 nucleotides: TGTGCCAGCTCACCACGAACCAGCGAAGAGACCCAGTACTTC. Protein sequence: CASSPRTSEETQYF.

This clonotype was observed a handful of times. This chain connects TRBV29-1 to TRBJ1-3; 9 bases fit TRBD1. The CDR3 is 14 amino acids. Losses at the gene ends were 4 bases for V and 0 bases for J; bases not matched to a gene: 1. Germline-derived CDR1 and CDR2 are SQVTM and ANQGSEA. The CDR3 bases are TGCAGCGTTGGACAGGGGGGCTCTGGAAACACCATATATTTT. This codes for CSVGQGGSGNTIYF.

This clonotype was seen a handful of times. The rearrangement joins TRBV7-9 to TRBJ1-6; D remains ambiguous. Trimming removed 1 base from V and 6 bases from J, with 7 bases in between. Germline CDR1 is SEHNR and CDR2 is FQNEAQ (reference sequence). The CDR3 is 14 residues long. This CDR3 is CASSLERVNSPLHF. For the CDR3, the DNA is TGTGCCAGCAGCTTAGAACGGGTTAATTCACCCCTCCACTTT.

This clonotype occurred many times. The rearrangement uses TRBV6-2 or TRBV6-3 and TRBJ2-5; D tentatively reads TRBD1 or TRBD2 (5 bases each). Trimming pared 5 bases from V and 4 bases from J, leaving 14 bases between. This CDR3 has 14 residues. Germline CDR1 reads MNHEY; CDR2 reads SVGEGT. CDR3 in amino acids: CASSRDGRGETQYF. The CDR3 DNA is TGTGCCAGCAGTCGGGACGGTCGAGGAGAGACCCAGTACTTC.

V is TRBV7-2 and J is TRBJ2-5; a weak D match, TRBD2 (5 bases). Germline V gives CDR1 SGHTA, CDR2 FQGNSA. Between the trimmed V and J ends, which lost 3 bases and 5 bases, there was a span of 10 bases. CDR3 length equals 13 residues. CDR3 residues: CASSLDWRETQYF. The CDR3 nucleotides read TGTGCCAGCAGCTTGGACTGGCGGGAGACCCAGTACTTC.

Ten or more counts support this clonotype. CDR3 loop: CASSVGSTDTQYF. The DNA of the CDR3 is TGTGCCAGCAGCGTAGGCTCCACAGATACGCAGTATTTT. The chain links TRBV9 to TRBJ2-3; D gene ambiguous. CDR1 and CDR2 (germline): SGDLS, YYNGEE. The V end was cut by 0 bases, the J end by 2 bases, with 4 bases between. CDR3 size: 13 residues. The entire variable domain, with the rest obtained from reference TRBV9 and TRBJ2-3, is as follows: DSGVTQTPKHLITATGQRVTLRCSPRSGDLSVYWYQQSLDQGLQFLIQYYNGEERAKGNILERFSAQQFPDLHSELNLSSLELGDSALYFCASSVGSTDTQYFGPGTRLTVL.